The 16 T cell receptor beta chains below come from one sample, sequenced in a study of cytomegalovirus exposure and HLA in healthy donors. Primers: 60 Vbeta forward and 13 Jbeta reverse. Profiled with immunoSEQ multiplex PCR; TCRdb holds only in-frame clones, not every one. The data contain approximately 130,000 clones, about 71% of them seen just once; the ten biggest clones take up 2.6%. The sample taken for sequencing was PBMCs. The receptor set was obtained from a woman aged 55-70 years in good health and CMV-seropositive.

The V call is TRBV5-1, the J call TRBJ1-5; no clear D. Germline V gene data show CDR1 as SGHRS and CDR2 as YFSETQ. V was clipped by 1 base and J by 5 bases, with 7 bases between them. This CDR3 has 13 amino acids. The CDR3 sequence: CASSLREDQPQHF. In nucleotides, the CDR3 is TGCGCCAGCAGCTTGAGGGAGGATCAGCCCCAGCATTTT.

V and J are TRBV5-4 and TRBJ2-7; TRBD2 matches at 7 bases. The CDR3 is made up of 14 amino acids. With V trimmed by 4 bases and J by 2 bases, 6 bases remained unmatched. CDR1 SGHNT and CDR2 YYREEE come from the germline V gene (reference sequence). CDR3 protein: CASSPPAGAYEQYF. Written as DNA, the CDR3 is TGTGCCAGCAGCCCCCCGGCGGGGGCCTACGAGCAGTACTTC.

The count of this clone is one. This chain joins TRBV6-5 and TRBJ1-2; D is possibly TRBD1 (5 bases). The CDR3 contains 13 residues. Germline CDR1 and CDR2: MNHEY and SVGAGI. V dropped 6 bases and J dropped 5 bases, with 13 bases sitting between them. CDR3 DNA sequence: TGTGCCAGCAGCGGACCAGGGCGTTATGGCTACACCTTC. Its protein product is CASSGPGRYGYTF.

This rearrangement joins TRBV5-4 to TRBJ1-6; D not resolved. CDR1 and CDR2 from the germline V gene are SGHNT and YYREEE (reference sequence). V lost 1 base and J lost 6, with 17 bases in between. The CDR3 length is 17 residues. The CDR3 DNA follows: TGTGCCAGCAGCTTGCGGGTCGAGGCCCGTGGTAATTCACCCCTCCACTTT. This sequence encodes CASSLRVEARGNSPLHF.

The chain combines TRBV11-2 with TRBJ1-6; 9 nucleotides agree with TRBD1. V gave up 1 base and J gave up 8 bases; unmatched junction bases: 9. Germline CDR1 reads SGHAT; CDR2 reads FQNNGV. The CDR3 consists of 17 residues. The CDR3 DNA is TGTGCCAGCAGCTTAGTCGTGCTGGGACAGGGCGATTCACCCCTCCACTTT. Amino acid sequence: CASSLVVLGQGDSPLHF.

This chain connects TRBV4-1 to TRBJ2-3; TRBD1 agrees at 11 bases. The germline CDR1 and CDR2 sequences are MGHRA and YSYEKL. This CDR3 contains 14 residues. The V and J ends lost 4 bases and 3 bases, in that order; junction bases with no gene match: 0. The CDR3 loop reads CASSRDRGTDTQYF. CDR3 DNA sequence: TGCGCCAGCAGCCGGGACAGGGGGACAGATACGCAGTATTTT.

This rearrangement joins TRBV5-6 to TRBJ2-1, with D possibly being TRBD2 (6 bases). This CDR3 has 15 residues. Deletions cut 1 base from V and 10 bases from J, with 18 bases between. Germline CDR1 SGHDT, CDR2 YYEEEE. The CDR3 region has the DNA TGTGCCAGCAGCTTGATCAGGATGGGTGGGGGGGAGCAGTTCTTC. Encoded protein: CASSLIRMGGGEQFF.

The V call is TRBV7-3, the J call TRBJ2-1, with 9 bases lining up with TRBD2. The junction had 8 bases not matched to a gene; V was cut back by 5 bases and J by 0 bases. Germline V gene lookup returns CDR1 SGHTA and CDR2 FQGTGA. This CDR3 spans 17 amino acids. The CDR3 reads CASSPSLAGSSYNEQFF. In DNA form, the CDR3 reads TGTGCCAGCAGCCCCTCCCTAGCGGGATCCTCCTACAATGAGCAGTTCTTC.

A remark on this clone: Different DNA sequences within this sample yield the same CDR3. The chain is built from TRBV5-4 and TRBJ1-6; the match to TRBD1 covers 8 bases. The CDR3 runs 14 residues. Germline CDR1 and CDR2: SGHNT and YYREEE (reference sequence). With V trimmed by 4 bases and J by 6 bases, 3 bases remained unmatched. For the CDR3, the DNA is TGTGCCAGCAGCCTCGACAGGGGTAATTCACCCCTCCACTTT. Translating gives CASSLDRGNSPLHF.

The chain carries TRBV2 and TRBJ1-6; TRBD1 might be the D (5 bases). The V end lost 0 bases, the J end lost 7 bases, and 10 bases lay between the germline ends. CDR1 is SNHLY, CDR2 FYNNEI, per germline. The CDR3 has 15 amino acids. CDR3 in amino acids: CASSEAWGGNSPLHF. The CDR3 DNA reads TGTGCCAGCAGTGAAGCGTGGGGGGGGAATTCACCCCTCCACTTT.

This clone has just one count. The V call is TRBV6-1, the J call TRBJ1-1, with D perhaps TRBD1 (6 bases). Germline V lookup: CDR1 MNHNS, CDR2 SASEGT. Between the trimmed V and J ends, which lost 4 bases and 0 bases, there was a span of 9 bases. CDR3 length equals 14 residues. Written as DNA, the CDR3 is TGTGCCAGCAGTGTAGGGACATTGAACACTGAAGCTTTCTTT. Its protein is CASSVGTLNTEAFF.

This sequence joins TRBV9 and TRBJ2-7, with a possible D match to TRBD2 (6 bases). The germline V and J ends were trimmed by 5 bases and 0 bases, with 9 bases remaining between them. The CDR3 is 13 amino acids. The V gene's germline CDR1 is SGDLS and CDR2 YYNGEE. The CDR3 bases are TGTGCCAGCAGGCGGGGCGACTCCTACGAGCAGTACTTC. This sequence encodes CASRRGDSYEQYF.

The chain has TRBV4-1 and TRBJ2-4, with D possibly being TRBD1 (5 bases). V was shortened by 4 bases and J by 0 bases, with 10 bases between the two germline ends. The germline V gene has CDR1 MGHRA and CDR2 YSYEKL. The CDR3 consists of 15 residues. The CDR3 reads CASSPDSLAKNIQYF. The CDR3 DNA sequence: TGCGCCAGCAGCCCTGACAGTCTAGCCAAAAACATTCAGTACTTC.

This clone appeared a few times. The chain carries TRBV29-1 and TRBJ2-5; D not certain. V lost 6 bases to trimming and J lost 0 bases, with 5 bases between them. Looked up from germline, CDR1 is SQVTM and CDR2 is ANQGSEA. CDR3 size: 11 residues. CDR3 sequence (DNA): TGCAGCGTAGACAACCAAGAGACCCAGTACTTC. It translates to CSVDNQETQYF.

The V gene is TRBV19, the J gene TRBJ1-5, with 8 positions matching TRBD1. This CDR3 spans 17 amino acids. Germline CDR1 LNHDA, CDR2 SQIVND (reference sequence). V gave up 7 bases and J gave up 3 bases; unmatched junction bases: 14. The CDR3 reads CASMGAGGAEDNQPQHF. Written as DNA, the CDR3 is TGTGCCAGTATGGGGGCAGGGGGCGCCGAGGACAATCAGCCCCAGCATTTT.

The chain is built from TRBV4-1 and TRBJ1-5, with D possibly matching TRBD1 (5 bases). The ends were cut back, 0 bases at V and 6 bases at J, with 15 bases in the middle. The CDR3 extends over 16 amino acids. Germline V CDR1 and CDR2: MGHRA, YSYEKL. The CDR3, as DNA: TGCGCCAGCAGCCAAGACTTTCAGACAGCGATTCAGCCCCAGCATTTT. Protein: CASSQDFQTAIQPQHF.